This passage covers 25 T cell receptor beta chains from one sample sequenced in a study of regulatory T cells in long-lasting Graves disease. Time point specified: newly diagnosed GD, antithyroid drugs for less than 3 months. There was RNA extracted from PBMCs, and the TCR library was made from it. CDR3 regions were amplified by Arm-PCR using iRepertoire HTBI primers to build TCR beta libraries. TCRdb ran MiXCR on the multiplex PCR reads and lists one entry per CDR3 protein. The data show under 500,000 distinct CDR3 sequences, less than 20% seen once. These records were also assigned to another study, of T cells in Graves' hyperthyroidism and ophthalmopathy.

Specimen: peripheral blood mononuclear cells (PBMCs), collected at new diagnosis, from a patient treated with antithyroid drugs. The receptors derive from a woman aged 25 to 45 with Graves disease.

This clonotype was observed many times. For the CDR3, the DNA is TGTGCCAGCAGTTACACGGGAGCGGATAAAAATGAGCAGTTCTTC. Translation gives CASSYTGADKNEQFF. The rearrangement uses TRBV6-2 or TRBV6-3 and TRBJ2-1, with a weak D call TRBD2 (6 bases). From germline, CDR1 is MNHEY and CDR2 SVGEGT. The CDR3 sequence is 15 residues long. V was shortened by 2 bases and J by 7 bases, with 15 bases between the two germline ends.

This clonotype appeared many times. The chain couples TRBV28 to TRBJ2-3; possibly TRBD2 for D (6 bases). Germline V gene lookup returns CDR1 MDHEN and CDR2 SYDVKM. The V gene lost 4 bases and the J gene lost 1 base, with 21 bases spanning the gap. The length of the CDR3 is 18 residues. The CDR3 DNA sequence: TGTGCCAGCAGTTCCCGGGACTCAGGGTTGAGTGGCACAGATACGCAGTATTTT. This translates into CASSSRDSGLSGTDTQYF.

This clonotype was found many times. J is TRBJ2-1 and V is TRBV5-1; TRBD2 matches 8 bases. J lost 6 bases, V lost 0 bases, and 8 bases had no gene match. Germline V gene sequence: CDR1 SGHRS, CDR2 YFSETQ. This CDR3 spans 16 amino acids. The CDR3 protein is CASSLGPAGASNEQFF. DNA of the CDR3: TGCGCCAGCAGCTTGGGCCCAGCGGGAGCCTCCAATGAGCAGTTCTTC.

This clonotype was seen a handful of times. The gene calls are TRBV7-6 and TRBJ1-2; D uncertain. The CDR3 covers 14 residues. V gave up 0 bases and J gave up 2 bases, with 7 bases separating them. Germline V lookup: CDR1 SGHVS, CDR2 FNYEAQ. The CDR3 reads CASSLAAGNYGYTF. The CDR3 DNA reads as TGTGCCAGCAGCTTAGCTGCCGGAAACTATGGCTACACCTTC.

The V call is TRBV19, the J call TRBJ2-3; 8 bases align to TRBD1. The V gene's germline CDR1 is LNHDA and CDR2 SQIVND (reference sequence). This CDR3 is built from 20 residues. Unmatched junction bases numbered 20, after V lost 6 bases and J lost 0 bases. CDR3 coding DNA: TGTGCCAGTAGCCTCGACAGGGGATTCTTACTATCTGCTAGCACAGATACGCAGTATTTT. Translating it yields CASSLDRGFLLSASTDTQYF.

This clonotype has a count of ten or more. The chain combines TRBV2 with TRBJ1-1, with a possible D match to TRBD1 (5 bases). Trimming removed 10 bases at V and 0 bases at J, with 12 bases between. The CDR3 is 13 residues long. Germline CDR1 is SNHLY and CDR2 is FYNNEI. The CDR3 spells CATCWGMNTEAFF. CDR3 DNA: TGTGCCACTTGTTGGGGCATGAACACTGAAGCTTTCTTT.

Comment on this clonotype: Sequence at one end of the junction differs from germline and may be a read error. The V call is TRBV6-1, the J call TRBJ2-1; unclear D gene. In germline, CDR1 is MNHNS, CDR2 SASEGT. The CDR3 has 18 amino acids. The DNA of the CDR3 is TGTGCCAGCAGAACGAACTCCGTAACAGAAGGAACCTACAATGAGCAGTCCTTC. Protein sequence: CASRTNSVTEGTYNEQSF.

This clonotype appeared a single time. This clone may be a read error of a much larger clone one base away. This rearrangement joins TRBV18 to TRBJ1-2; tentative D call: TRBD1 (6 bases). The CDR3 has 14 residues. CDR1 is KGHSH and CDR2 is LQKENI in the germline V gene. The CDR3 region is CASSPIAGGYGYAF. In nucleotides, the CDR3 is TGTGCCAGCTCACCGATAGCCGGGGGCTATGGCTACGCCTTC.

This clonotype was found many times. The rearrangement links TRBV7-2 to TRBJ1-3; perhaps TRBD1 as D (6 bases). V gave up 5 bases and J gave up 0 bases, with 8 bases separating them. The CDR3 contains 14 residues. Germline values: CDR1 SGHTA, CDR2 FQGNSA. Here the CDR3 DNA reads TGTGCCAGCAGCAGGGACACCTCTGGAAACACCATATATTTT. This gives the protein CASSRDTSGNTIYF.

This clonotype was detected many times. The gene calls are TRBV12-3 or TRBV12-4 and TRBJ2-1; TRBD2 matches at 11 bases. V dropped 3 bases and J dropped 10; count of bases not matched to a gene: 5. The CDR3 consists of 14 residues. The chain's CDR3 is CASSFILAGEEQFF. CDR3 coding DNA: TGTGCCAGCAGTTTTATACTAGCGGGAGAGGAGCAGTTCTTC.

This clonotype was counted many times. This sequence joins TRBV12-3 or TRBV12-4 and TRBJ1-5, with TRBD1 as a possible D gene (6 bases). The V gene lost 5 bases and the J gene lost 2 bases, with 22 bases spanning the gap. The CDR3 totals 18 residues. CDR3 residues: CASSLRLGRGRGNQPQHF. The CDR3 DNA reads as TGTGCCAGCAGTCTCCGTCTGGGCAGGGGCAGGGGCAATCAGCCCCAGCATTTT.

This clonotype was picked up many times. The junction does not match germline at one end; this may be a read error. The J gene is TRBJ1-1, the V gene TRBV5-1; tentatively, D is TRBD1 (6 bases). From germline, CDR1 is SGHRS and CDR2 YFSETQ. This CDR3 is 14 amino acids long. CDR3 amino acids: CASSFRDMNTEAFF. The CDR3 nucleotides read TGTGCCAGCAGCTTCAGGGACATGAACACTGAAGCTTTCTTT.

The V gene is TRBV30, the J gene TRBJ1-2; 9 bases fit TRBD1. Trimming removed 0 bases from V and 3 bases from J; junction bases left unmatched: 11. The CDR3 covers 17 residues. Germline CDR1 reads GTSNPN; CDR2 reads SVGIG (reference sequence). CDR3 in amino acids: CAWSVPRTGAPYYGYTF. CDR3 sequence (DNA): TGTGCCTGGAGTGTACCGCGGACAGGGGCGCCGTACTATGGCTACACCTTC.

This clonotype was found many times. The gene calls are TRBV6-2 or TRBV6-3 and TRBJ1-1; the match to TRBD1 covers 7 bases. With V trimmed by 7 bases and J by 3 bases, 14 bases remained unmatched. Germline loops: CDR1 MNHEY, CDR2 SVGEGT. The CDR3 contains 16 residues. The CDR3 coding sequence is TGTGCCAGCACCCCCCCCGACTATACAGGGGACACTGAAGCTTTCTTT. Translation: CASTPPDYTGDTEAFF.

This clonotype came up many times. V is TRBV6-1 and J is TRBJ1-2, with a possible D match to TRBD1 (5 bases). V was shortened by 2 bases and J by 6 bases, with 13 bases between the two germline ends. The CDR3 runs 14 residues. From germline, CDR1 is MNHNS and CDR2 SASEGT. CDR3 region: CASSERSGSHGYTF. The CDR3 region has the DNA TGTGCCAGCAGTGAAAGGTCAGGGTCCCATGGCTACACCTTC.

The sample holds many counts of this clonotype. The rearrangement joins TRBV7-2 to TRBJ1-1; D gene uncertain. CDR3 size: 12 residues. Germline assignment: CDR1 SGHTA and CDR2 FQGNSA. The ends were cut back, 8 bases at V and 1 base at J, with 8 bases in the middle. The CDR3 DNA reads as TGTGCCAGCGGGCACCCGAACACTGAAGCTTTCTTT. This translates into CASGHPNTEAFF.

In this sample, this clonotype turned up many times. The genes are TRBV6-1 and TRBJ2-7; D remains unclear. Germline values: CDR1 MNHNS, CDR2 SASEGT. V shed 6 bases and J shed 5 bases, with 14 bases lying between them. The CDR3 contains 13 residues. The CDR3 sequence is CASSKSNTHEQYF. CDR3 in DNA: TGTGCCAGCAGCAAGAGTAATACCCACGAGCAGTACTTC.

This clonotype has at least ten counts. For the CDR3, the DNA is TGTGCCAGCAGTTTTCTGGGGACTGGCTACGAGCAGTACTTC. Protein product: CASSFLGTGYEQYF. The J gene is TRBJ2-7, the V gene TRBV28, with a tentative D call TRBD2 (6 bases). This CDR3 region has 14 residues. V was cut by 3 bases and J by 3 bases, with 12 bases left in between. Germline CDR1 MDHEN, CDR2 SYDVKM.

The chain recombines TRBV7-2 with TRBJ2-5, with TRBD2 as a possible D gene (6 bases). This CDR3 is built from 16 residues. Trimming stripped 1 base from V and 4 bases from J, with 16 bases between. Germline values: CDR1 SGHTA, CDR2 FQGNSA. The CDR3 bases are TGTGCCAGCAGCTTAGAACAAGGGACTGAAGGAGAGACCCAGTACTTC. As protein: CASSLEQGTEGETQYF.

The CDR3: CASSLLAENYNEQFF. The CDR3 coding sequence is TGCGCCAGCAGCTTACTAGCGGAAAACTACAATGAGCAGTTCTTC. The chain is built from TRBV5-1 and TRBJ2-1, with TRBD2 identical over 8 bases. Germline V gene data show CDR1 as SGHRS and CDR2 as YFSETQ. J was trimmed by 3 bases and V by 2 bases; bases with no gene match: 4. This CDR3 has 15 residues.

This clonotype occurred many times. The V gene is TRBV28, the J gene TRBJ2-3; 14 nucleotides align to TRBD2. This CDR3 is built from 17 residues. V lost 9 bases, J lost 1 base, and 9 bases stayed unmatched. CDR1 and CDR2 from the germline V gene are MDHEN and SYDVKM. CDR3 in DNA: TGTGCCAGTCCCCCGACGGGACTAGCGGGAGGCACAGATACGCAGTATTTT. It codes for CASPPTGLAGGTDTQYF.

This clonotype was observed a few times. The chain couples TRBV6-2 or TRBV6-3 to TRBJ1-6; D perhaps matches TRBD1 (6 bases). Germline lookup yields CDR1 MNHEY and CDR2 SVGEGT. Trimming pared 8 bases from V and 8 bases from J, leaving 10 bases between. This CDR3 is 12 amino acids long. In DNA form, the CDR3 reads TGTGCCAGCCGGGGGGGCGATTCACCCCTCCACTTT. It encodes CASRGGDSPLHF.

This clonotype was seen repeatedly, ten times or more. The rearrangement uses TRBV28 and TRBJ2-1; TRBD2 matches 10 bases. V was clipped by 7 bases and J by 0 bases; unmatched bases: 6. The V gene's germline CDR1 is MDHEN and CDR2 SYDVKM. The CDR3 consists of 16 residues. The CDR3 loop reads CASTQGLAVSYNEQFF. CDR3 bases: TGTGCCAGCACCCAAGGACTAGCGGTCTCCTACAATGAGCAGTTCTTC.

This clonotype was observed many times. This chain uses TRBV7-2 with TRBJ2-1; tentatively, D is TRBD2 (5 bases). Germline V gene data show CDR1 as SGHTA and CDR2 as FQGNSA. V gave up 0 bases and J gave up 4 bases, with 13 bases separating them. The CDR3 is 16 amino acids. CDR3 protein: CASSLAVASLYNEQFF. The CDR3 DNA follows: TGTGCCAGCAGCTTAGCGGTGGCTAGCTTGTACAATGAGCAGTTCTTC.

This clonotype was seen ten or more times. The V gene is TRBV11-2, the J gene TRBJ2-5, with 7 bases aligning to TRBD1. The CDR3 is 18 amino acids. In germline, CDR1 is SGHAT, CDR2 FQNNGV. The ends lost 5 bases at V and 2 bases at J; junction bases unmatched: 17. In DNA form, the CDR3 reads TGTGCCAGCAGCGATTGGACAGGACCCCGTGACTATCAAGAGACCCAGTACTTC. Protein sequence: CASSDWTGPRDYQETQYF.